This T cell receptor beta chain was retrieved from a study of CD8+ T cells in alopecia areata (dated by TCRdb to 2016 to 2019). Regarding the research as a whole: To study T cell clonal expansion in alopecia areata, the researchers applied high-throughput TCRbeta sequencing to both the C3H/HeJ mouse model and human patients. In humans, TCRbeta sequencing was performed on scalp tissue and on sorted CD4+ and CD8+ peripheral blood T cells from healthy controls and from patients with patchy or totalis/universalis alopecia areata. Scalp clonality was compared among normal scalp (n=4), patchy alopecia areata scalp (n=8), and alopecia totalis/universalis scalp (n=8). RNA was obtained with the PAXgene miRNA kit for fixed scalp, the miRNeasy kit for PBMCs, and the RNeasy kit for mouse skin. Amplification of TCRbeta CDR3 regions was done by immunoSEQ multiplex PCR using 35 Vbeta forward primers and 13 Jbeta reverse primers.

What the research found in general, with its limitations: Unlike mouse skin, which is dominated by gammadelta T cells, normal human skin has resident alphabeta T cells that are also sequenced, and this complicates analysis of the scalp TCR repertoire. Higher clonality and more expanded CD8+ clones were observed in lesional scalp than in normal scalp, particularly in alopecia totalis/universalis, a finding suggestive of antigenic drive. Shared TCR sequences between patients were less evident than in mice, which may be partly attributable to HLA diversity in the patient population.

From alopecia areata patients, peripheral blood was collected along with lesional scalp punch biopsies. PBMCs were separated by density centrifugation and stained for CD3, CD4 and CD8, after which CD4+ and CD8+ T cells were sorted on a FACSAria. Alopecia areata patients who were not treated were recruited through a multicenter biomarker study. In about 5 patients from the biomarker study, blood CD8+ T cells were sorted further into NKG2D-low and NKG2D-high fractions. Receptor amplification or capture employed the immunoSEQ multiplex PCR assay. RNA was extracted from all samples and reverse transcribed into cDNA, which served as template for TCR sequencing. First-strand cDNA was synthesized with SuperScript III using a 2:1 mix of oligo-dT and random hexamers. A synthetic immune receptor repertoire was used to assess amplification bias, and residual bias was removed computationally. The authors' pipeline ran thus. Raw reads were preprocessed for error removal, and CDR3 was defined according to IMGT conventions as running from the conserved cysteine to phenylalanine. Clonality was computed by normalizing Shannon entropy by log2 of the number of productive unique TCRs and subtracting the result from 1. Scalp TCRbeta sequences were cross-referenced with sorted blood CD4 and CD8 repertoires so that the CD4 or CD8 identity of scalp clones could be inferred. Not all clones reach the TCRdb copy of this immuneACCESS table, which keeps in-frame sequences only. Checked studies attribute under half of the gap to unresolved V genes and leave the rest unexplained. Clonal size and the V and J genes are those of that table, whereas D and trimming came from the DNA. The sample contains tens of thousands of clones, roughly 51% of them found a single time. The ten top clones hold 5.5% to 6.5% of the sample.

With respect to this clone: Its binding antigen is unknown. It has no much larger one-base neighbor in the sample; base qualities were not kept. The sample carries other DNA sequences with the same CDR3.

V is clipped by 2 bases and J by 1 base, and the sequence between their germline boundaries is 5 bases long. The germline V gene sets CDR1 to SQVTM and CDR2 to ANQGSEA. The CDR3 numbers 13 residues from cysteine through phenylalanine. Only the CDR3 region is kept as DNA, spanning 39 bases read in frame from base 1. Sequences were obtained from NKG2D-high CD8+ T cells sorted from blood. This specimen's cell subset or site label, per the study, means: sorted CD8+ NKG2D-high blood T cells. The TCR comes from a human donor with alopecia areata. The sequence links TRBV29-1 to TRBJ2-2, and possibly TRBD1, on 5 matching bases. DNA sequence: TGCAGCGTTGAACAGGGGAACACCGGGGAGCTGTTTTTT. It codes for CSVEQGNTGELFF.